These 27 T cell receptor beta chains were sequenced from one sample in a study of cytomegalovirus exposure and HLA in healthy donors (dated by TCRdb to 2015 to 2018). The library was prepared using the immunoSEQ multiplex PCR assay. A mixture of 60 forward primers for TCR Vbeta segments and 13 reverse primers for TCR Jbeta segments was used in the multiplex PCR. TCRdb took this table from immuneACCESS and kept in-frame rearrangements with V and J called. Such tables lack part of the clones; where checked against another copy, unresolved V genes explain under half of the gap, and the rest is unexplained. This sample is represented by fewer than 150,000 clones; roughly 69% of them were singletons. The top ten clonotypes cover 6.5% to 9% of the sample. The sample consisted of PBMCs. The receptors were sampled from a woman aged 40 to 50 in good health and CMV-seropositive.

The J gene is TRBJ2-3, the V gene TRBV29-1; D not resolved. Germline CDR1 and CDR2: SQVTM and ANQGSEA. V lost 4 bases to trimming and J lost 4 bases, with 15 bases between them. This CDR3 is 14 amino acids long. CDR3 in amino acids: CSVASGNLADTQYF. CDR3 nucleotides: TGCAGCGTTGCATCAGGCAATCTTGCAGATACGCAGTATTTT.

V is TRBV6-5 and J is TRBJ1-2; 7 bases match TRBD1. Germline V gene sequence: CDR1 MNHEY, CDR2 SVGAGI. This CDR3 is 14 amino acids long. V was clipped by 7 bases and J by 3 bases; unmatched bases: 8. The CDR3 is CASTPSQGHYGYTF. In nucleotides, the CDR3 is TGTGCCAGCACTCCCTCACAGGGGCACTATGGCTACACCTTC.

This CDR3 is CASSLLAGDDQPQHF. The CDR3, as DNA: TGTGCCAGCAGCCTGTTGGCAGGGGACGACCAGCCCCAGCATTTT. The rearrangement uses TRBV7-9 and TRBJ1-5; possible D gene TRBD1, 6 bases. V lost 5 bases and J 7 bases, leaving 18 bases between the germline ends. CDR3 length: 15 amino acids. Germline V lookup: CDR1 SEHNR, CDR2 FQNEAQ (reference sequence).

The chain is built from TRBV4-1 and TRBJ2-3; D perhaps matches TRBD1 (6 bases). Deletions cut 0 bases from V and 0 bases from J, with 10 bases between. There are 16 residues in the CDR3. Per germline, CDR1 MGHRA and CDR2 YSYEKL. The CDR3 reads CASSQEQGISTDTQYF. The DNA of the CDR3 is TGCGCCAGCAGCCAAGAGCAGGGGATAAGCACAGATACGCAGTATTTT.

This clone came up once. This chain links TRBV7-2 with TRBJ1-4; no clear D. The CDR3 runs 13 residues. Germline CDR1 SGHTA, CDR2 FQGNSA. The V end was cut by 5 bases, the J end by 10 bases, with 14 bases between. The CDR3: CASSGPGSRKLFF. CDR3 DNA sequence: TGTGCCAGCAGCGGTCCTGGGAGTAGAAAACTGTTTTTT. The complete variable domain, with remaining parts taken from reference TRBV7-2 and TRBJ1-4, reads GAGVSQSPSNKVTEKGKDVELRCDPISGHTALYWYRQSLGQGLEFLIYFQGNSAPDKSGLPSDRFSAERTGGSVSTLTIQRTQQEDSAVYLCASSGPGSRKLFFGSGTQLSVL.

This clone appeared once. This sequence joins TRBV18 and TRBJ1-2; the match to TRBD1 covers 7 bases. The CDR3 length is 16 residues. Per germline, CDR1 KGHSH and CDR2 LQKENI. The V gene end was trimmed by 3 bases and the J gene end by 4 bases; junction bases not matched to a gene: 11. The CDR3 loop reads CASSPREGATAYGYTF. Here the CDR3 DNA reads TGTGCCAGCTCACCCCGCGAGGGGGCTACAGCCTATGGCTACACCTTC.

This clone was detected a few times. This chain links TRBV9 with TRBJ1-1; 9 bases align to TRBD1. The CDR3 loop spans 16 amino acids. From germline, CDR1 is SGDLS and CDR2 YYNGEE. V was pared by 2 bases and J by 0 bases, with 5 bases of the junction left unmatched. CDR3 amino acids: CASSVGTGLMNTEAFF. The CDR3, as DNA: TGTGCCAGCAGCGTTGGGACAGGGTTGATGAACACTGAAGCTTTCTTT.

As DNA, the CDR3 is TGTGCCAGCAGCCCCCAGCCGGGAGGCTTCTACGAGCAGTACTTC. The encoded protein is CASSPQPGGFYEQYF. The chain employs TRBV13 and TRBJ2-7; 7 nucleotides align to TRBD2. This CDR3 is 15 amino acids long. Per the germline V gene, CDR1 is PRHDT and CDR2 is FYEKMQ (reference sequence). The J segment lost 3 bases and the V segment lost 5 bases, leaving 10 bases of the junction unmatched.

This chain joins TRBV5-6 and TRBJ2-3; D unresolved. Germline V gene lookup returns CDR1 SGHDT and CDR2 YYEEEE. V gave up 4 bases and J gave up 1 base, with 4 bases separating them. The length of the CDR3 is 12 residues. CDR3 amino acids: CASSHRTDTQYF. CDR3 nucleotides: TGTGCCAGCAGCCATCGCACAGATACGCAGTATTTT.

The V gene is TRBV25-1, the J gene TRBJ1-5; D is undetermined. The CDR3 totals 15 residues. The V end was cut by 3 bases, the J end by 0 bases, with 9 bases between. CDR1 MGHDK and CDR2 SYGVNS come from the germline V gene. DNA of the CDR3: TGTGCCAGCAGTGACGGCCAGGTTAGCAATCAGCCCCAGCATTTT. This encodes CASSDGQVSNQPQHF.

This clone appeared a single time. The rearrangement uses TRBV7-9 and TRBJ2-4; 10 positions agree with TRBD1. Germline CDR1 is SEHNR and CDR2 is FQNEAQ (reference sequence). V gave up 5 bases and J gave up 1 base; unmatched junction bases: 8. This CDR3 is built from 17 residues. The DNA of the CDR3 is TGTGCCAGCAGCCGGTGGTCGGGACAGGGGGCCAAAAACATTCAGTACTTC. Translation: CASSRWSGQGAKNIQYF.

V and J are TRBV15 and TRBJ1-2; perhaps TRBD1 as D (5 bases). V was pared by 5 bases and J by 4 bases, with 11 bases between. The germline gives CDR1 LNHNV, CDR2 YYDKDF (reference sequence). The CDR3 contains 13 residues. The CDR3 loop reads CATSYPGGYGYTF. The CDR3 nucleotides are TGTGCCACCAGCTATCCCGGGGGCTATGGCTACACCTTC.

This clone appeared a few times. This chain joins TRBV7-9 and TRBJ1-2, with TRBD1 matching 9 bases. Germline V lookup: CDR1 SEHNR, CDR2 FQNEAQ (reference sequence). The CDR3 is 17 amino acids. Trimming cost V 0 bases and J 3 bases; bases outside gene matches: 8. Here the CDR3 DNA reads TGTGCCAGCAGCTTAGCGGGAGGGACAGGGCCCTACTATGGCTACACCTTC. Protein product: CASSLAGGTGPYYGYTF.

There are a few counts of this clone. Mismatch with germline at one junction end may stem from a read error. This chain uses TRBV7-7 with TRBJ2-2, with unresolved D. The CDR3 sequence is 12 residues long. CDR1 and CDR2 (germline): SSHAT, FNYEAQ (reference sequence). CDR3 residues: CASSLIGGELFF. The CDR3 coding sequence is TGTGCTAGCAGCTTAATCGGCGGGGAGCTGTTTTTT.

The CDR3 is CASSSPGTSASSSYNEQFF. CDR3 DNA: TGTGCCAGCAGCAGTCCCGGGACTAGCGCCTCGAGCTCCTACAATGAGCAGTTCTTC. The chain combines TRBV7-6 with TRBJ2-1; 10 bases map to TRBD2. V trimming: 5 bases; J trimming: 0 bases; junction bases outside the gene matches: 13. The CDR3 runs 19 residues. CDR1 and CDR2 (germline): SGHVS, FNYEAQ.

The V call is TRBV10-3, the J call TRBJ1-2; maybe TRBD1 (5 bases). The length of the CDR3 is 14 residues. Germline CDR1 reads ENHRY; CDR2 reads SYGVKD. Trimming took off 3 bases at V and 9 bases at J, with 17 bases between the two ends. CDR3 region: CAISEHSDTGSYTF. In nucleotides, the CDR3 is TGTGCCATCAGTGAACATTCGGACACGGGCAGCTACACCTTC.

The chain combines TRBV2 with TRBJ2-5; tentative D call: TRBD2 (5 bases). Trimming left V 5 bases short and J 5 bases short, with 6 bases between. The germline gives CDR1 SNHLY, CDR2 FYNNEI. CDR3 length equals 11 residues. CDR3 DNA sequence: TGTGCCAGCAGTTGGAGGGAGACCCAGTACTTC. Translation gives CASSWRETQYF.

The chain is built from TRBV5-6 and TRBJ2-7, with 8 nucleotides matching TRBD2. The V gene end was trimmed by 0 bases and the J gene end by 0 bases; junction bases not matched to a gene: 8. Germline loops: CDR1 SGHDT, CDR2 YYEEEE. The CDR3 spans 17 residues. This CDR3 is CASSLAPAGVPSYEQYF. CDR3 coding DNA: TGTGCCAGCAGCTTGGCCCCAGCGGGGGTTCCCTCCTACGAGCAGTACTTC.

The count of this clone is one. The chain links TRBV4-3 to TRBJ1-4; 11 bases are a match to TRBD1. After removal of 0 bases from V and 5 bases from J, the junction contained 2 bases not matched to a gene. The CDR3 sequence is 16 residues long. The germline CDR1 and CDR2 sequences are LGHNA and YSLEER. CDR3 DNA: TGCGCCAGCAGCCAAGAGGGGGACAGGGGGAATGAAAAACTGTTTTTT. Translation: CASSQEGDRGNEKLFF.

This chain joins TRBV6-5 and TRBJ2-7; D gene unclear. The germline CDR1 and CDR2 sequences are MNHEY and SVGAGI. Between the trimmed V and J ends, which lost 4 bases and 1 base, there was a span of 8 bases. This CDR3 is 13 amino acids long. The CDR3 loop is CASSSIQSYEQYF. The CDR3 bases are TGTGCCAGCAGTTCCATACAGTCCTACGAGCAGTACTTC.

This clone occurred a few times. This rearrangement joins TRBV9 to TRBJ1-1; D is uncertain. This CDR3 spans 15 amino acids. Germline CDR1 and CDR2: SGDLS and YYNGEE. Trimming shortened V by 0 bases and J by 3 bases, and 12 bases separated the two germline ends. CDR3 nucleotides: TGTGCCAGCAGCGTAGAGGCGGGCGCGGACACTGAAGCTTTCTTT. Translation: CASSVEAGADTEAFF.

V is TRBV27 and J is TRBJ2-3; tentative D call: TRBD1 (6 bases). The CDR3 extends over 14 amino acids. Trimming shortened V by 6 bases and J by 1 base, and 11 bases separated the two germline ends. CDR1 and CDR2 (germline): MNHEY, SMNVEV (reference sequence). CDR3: CASSYRVGTDTQYF. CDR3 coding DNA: TGTGCCAGCAGCTACAGGGTCGGCACAGATACGCAGTATTTT.

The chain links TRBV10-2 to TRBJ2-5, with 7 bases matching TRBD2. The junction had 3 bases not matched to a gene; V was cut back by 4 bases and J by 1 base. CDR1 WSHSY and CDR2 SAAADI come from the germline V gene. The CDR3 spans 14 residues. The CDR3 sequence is CASSATSPQETQYF. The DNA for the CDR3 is TGCGCCAGCAGTGCGACTAGCCCCCAAGAGACCCAGTACTTC.

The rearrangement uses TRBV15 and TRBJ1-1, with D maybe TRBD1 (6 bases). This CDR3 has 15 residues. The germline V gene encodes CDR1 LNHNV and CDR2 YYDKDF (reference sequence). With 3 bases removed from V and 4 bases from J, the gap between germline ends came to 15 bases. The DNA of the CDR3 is TGTGCCACCAGCAGGGACCAACAGGGAAGCACTGAAGCTTTCTTT. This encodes CATSRDQQGSTEAFF. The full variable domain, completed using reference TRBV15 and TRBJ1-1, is DAMVIQNPRYQVTQFGKPVTLSCSQTLNHNVMYWYQQKSSQAPKLLFHYYDKDFNNEADTPDNFQSRRPNTSFCFLDIRSPGLGDTAMYLCATSRDQQGSTEAFFGQGTRLTVV.

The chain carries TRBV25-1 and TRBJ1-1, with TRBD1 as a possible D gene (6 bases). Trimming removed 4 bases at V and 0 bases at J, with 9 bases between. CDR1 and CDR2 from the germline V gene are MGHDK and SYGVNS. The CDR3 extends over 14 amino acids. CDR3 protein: CASSGQDLNTEAFF. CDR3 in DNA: TGTGCCAGCAGTGGACAGGACCTGAACACTGAAGCTTTCTTT.

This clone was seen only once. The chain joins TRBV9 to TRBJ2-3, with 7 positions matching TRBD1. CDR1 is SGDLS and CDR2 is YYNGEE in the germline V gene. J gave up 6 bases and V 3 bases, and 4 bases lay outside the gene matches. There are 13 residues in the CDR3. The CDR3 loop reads CASSEIQGDTQYF. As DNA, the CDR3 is TGTGCCAGCAGCGAGATACAGGGGGATACGCAGTATTTT.

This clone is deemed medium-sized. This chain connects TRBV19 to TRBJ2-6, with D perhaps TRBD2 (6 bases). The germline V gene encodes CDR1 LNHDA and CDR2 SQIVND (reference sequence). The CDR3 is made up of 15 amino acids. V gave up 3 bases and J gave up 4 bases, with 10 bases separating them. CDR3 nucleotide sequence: TGTGCCAGTAGTATGGGGGGTTCCGGGGCCAACGTCCTGACTTTC. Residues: CASSMGGSGANVLTF.